The 14 T cell receptor beta chains below all came from one sample that was sequenced in a study of T cells in Graves' hyperthyroidism and ophthalmopathy. Amplification of TCR beta CDR3 regions used RNA as the template. With the HTBI primer set, the TCR CDR3 went through a first round of RT-PCR. TCRdb re-called the multiplex PCR reads through MiXCR, storing one row per CDR3 protein. The sample yields under 450,000 distinct CDR3 sequences, 15% to 18% seen once. Sequenced input: blood. These receptors originate from a woman aged 18-30 years with Graves' hyperthyroidism.

This clonotype has only a few counts. This rearrangement joins TRBV29-1 to TRBJ1-2, with 8 positions matching TRBD1. The germline CDR1 and CDR2 sequences are SQVTM and ANQGSEA. The CDR3 sequence is 14 residues long. With V trimmed by 0 bases and J by 6 bases, 6 bases remained unmatched. Here the CDR3 reads CSVEDPARGHGYTF. The CDR3 DNA reads as TGCAGCGTTGAAGATCCCGCCAGGGGGCATGGCTACACCTTC.

This sequence joins TRBV6-5 and TRBJ2-7; D call uncertain. This CDR3 comprises 14 residues. Germline assignment: CDR1 MNHEY and CDR2 SVGAGI. V lost 2 bases, J lost 3 bases, and 11 bases lay in between. CDR3 loop: CASSYGRGHYEQYF. The CDR3 DNA follows: TGTGCCAGCAGTTACGGTCGCGGCCACTACGAGCAGTACTTC.

This clonotype was recorded many times. The chain uses TRBV24-1 and TRBJ2-7; 9 nucleotides agree with TRBD1. This CDR3 is built from 15 residues. Germline CDR1 and CDR2: KGHDR and SFDVKD. Losses at the gene ends were 8 bases for V and 3 bases for J; bases not matched to a gene: 10. CDR3 amino acids: CATNLLPGQGYEQYF. In nucleotides, the CDR3 is TGTGCCACCAACCTTCTTCCGGGACAGGGCTACGAGCAGTACTTC.

The sample holds many counts of this clonotype. V gene TRBV12-3 or TRBV12-4 combines with J gene TRBJ2-7; D gene ambiguous. Trimming stripped 3 bases from V and 2 bases from J, with 2 bases between. This CDR3 is built from 11 residues. The CDR3 DNA follows: TGTGCCAGCAGTTTCACCTACGAGCAGTACTTC. Translating gives CASSFTYEQYF.

This clonotype was seen many times. The chain joins TRBV3-1 to TRBJ2-7, with 7 positions matching TRBD1. V trimming: 4 bases; J trimming: 1 base; junction bases outside the gene matches: 7. CDR3 length equals 15 residues. Germline V lookup: CDR1 LGHDT, CDR2 YNNKEL (reference sequence). CDR3 in amino acids: CASSLAGTESYEQYF. The CDR3 region has the DNA TGTGCCAGCAGCCTCGCTGGGACAGAGTCCTACGAGCAGTACTTC.

This clonotype has ten or more counts. The genes are TRBV11-3 and TRBJ1-1; the D gene is possibly TRBD1 (5 bases). V was cut by 3 bases and J by 5 bases, with 13 bases left in between. The germline V gene encodes CDR1 SGHNT and CDR2 YENEEA. This CDR3 has 14 amino acids. The CDR3 loop is CASSFRGTTTEAFF. The CDR3 DNA reads TGTGCCAGCAGCTTTCGAGGGACCACAACTGAAGCTTTCTTT.

In its sample, this clonotype was seen many times. The chain uses TRBV13 and TRBJ2-2, with D tentatively TRBD1 or TRBD2 (5 bases each). V was shortened by 5 bases and J by 4 bases, with 14 bases between the two germline ends. CDR1 is PRHDT and CDR2 is FYEKMQ in the germline V gene (reference sequence). The CDR3 runs to 15 residues. The chain's CDR3 is CASSPRDEFTGELFF. Here the CDR3 DNA reads TGTGCCAGCAGCCCTAGGGACGAATTCACCGGGGAGCTGTTTTTT.

In its sample, this clonotype was seen many times. The V call is TRBV28, the J call TRBJ1-2, with 10 bases identical to TRBD1. The germline CDR1 and CDR2 sequences are MDHEN and SYDVKM. CDR3 size: 17 residues. Trimming took 6 bases from V and 4 from J; bases not matched to a gene: 14. The CDR3 nucleotides are TGTGCCAGCAGGTCCGCGGCCACGACAGGGGGCGTCTATGGCTACACCTTC. Translation gives CASRSAATTGGVYGYTF.

Many counts were recorded for this clonotype. The rearrangement links TRBV3-1 to TRBJ2-5, with TRBD2 identical over 13 bases. Germline V CDR1 and CDR2: LGHDT, YNNKEL (reference sequence). The CDR3 contains 18 residues. V lost 4 bases to trimming and J lost 4 bases; unmatched junction nucleotides: 12. The DNA of the CDR3 is TGTGCCAGCAGCCGAGACCTAGGGACTAGCGGGACGAGAGAGACCCAGTACTTC. Translating gives CASSRDLGTSGTRETQYF.

Of note for this clonotype: A read error may explain this, as a much larger clone is one base away. Here the CDR3 DNA reads TGCAGTGCTCCAAACGGGAGAGGAGATACGCGGTATTTT. Translation: CSAPNGRGDTRYF. This sequence joins TRBV20-1 and TRBJ2-3, with D perhaps matching TRBD2 (6 bases). This CDR3 is 13 amino acids long. CDR1 and CDR2 from the germline V gene are DFQATT and SNEGSKA (reference sequence).

About this clonotype: This sequence may be a read error, since a much larger clone differs from it by one base. The V and J genes are TRBV5-8 and TRBJ2-7, with 9 positions matching TRBD1. Germline trimming cut 4 bases from V and 8 bases from J; bases unmatched to any gene: 10. Germline lookup yields CDR1 SGHTS and CDR2 YDEGEE. The CDR3 is 14 residues long. CDR3 sequence (DNA): TGTGCCAGCAGCCCCTCCGGGACAGGGTACCAGCAGTACTTC. Its translation is CASSPSGTGYQQYF. Supplemented by reference TRBV5-8 and TRBJ2-7, the full variable domain reads EAGVTQSPTHLIKTRGQQATLRCSPISGHTSVYWYQQALGLGLQFLLWYDEGEERNRGNFPPRFSGRQFPNYSSELNVNALELEDSALYLCASSPSGTGYQQYFGPGTRLTVT.

This clonotype was picked up a small number of times. The V gene is TRBV5-1, the J gene TRBJ2-1; TRBD2 aligns across 8 bases. Germline lookup yields CDR1 SGHRS and CDR2 YFSETQ. The CDR3 extends over 15 amino acids. The V and J ends lost 4 bases and 5 bases, in that order; junction bases with no gene match: 8. In DNA form, the CDR3 reads TGCGCCAGCAGCGCACGCCGGGGGGGGAACAATGAGCAGTTCTTC. This translates into CASSARRGGNNEQFF.

This clonotype was counted ten times or more. The CDR3 region is CASSYSGTGDTQYF. The CDR3 bases are TGCGCCAGCAGCTACTCAGGGACTGGAGATACGCAGTATTTT. The chain combines TRBV5-1 with TRBJ2-3, with D maybe TRBD2 (6 bases). V lost 3 bases and J 5 bases, leaving 13 bases between the germline ends. The germline CDR1 and CDR2 sequences are SGHRS and YFSETQ. The CDR3 extends over 14 amino acids. The full variable domain, in which reference TRBV5-1 and TRBJ2-3 provide the parts outside the CDR3, is KAGVTQTPRYLIKTRGQQVTLSCSPISGHRSVSWYQQTPGQGLQFLFEYFSETQRNKGNFPGRFSGRQFSNSRSEMNVSTLELGDSALYLCASSYSGTGDTQYFGPGTRLTVL.

The gene calls are TRBV7-6 and TRBJ1-6; possible D gene TRBD1, 5 bases. V lost 1 base, J lost 7 bases, and 14 bases lay in between. In germline, CDR1 is SGHVS, CDR2 FNYEAQ. The CDR3 has 16 residues. Here the CDR3 reads CASSLGGDSGNSPLHF. In DNA form, the CDR3 reads TGTGCCAGCAGCTTAGGCGGAGACAGTGGGAATTCACCCCTCCACTTT.